The sequence of this TCR beta chain was determined in a study of OX40 agonist ivuxolimab in advanced cancers. Study overall: Dose-escalation subjects each had hepatocellular carcinoma, melanoma, renal cell or head and neck cancer.

Measured with immunoSEQ multiplex PCR; TCRdb has only the in-frame clones, and not every one. This sample has around 66,000 clones, with approximately 84% found just once. This CDR3 region has 13 residues. The germline V gene encodes CDR1 KGHSH and CDR2 LQKENI. V lost 6 bases, J lost 7 bases, and 16 bases lay in between. Sequenced here: CD4+ or CD8+ T cells sorted from blood, sampled in a trial of the OX40 agonist ivuxolimab. This sequence was found in an adult with an advanced solid tumor such as melanoma, head and neck, liver or kidney cancer. The chain links TRBV18 to TRBJ2-7; the D gene is possibly TRBD2 (5 bases). CDR3 nucleotides: TGTGCCAGCTCGTTCCAGGAGGCATCGGAGCAGTACTTC. Protein: CASSFQEASEQYF.